The clone carrying this TCR beta chain appeared a few times. Its antigen is currently unknown. Sequencing was performed with immunoSEQ multiplex PCR; in TCRdb, only in-frame clones are kept and a portion is missing. The table records more than 40,000 clones, around 75% of them present only once. This sample was included in a study of PD-1 blockade in classical Hodgkin lymphoma. No patient escaped relapse after autologous stem cell transplantation, and brentuximab vedotin exposure varied. The CDR3 spans 14 residues. V dropped 6 bases and J dropped 6 bases, with 16 bases sitting between them. Germline loops: CDR1 KGHSH, CDR2 LQKENI. Overall study findings and caveats: By cycle point C4D1, TCR diversity had risen significantly in CD4+ cells (but not CD8+ cells).

The clonotype comes from a human donor with classical Hodgkin lymphoma. The sequences come from peripheral blood mononuclear cells (PBMCs), collected at baseline. The J gene is TRBJ2-3, the V gene TRBV18, with D maybe TRBD1 (6 bases). This CDR3 reads CASSPGRGSDTQYF. The DNA of the CDR3 is TGTGCCAGCTCCCCGGGCAGGGGTTCGGATACGCAGTATTTT.